This T cell receptor (beta chain) was documented in a study of OX40 agonist ivuxolimab in advanced cancers. Looking at the study overall: At 0.01 to 10 mg/kg, ivuxolimab was administered intravenously to patients every 2 weeks. Subjects had a mean age of about 65 years, with a range of about 23 to 85; almost 85% were male.

Sequenced by immunoSEQ multiplex PCR; TCRdb stores in-frame clones only, minus some. The data hold roughly 60,000 clones, with approximately 90% observed a single time. This TCR was sampled from an adult with an advanced solid tumor such as melanoma, head and neck, liver or kidney cancer. The sample in question was CD4+ or CD8+ T cells sorted from blood, obtained in a trial of the OX40 agonist ivuxolimab.

The CDR3 DNA follows: TGTGCCAGCAGTCAAGGACAGGGGGCGGGAGGGGCCAACGTCCTGACTTTC. This gives the protein CASSQGQGAGGANVLTF. V is TRBV6-1 and J is TRBJ2-6, with 11 bases lining up with TRBD1. Germline V lookup: CDR1 MNHNS, CDR2 SASEGT. The CDR3 is made up of 17 amino acids. V dropped 5 bases and J dropped 4; count of bases not matched to a gene: 7.